Given below is one TCR beta chain in context. Its antigen is currently not known. No base quality information exists; no much larger clone differs at one position. The sample belongs to a study of regulatory T cells in long-lasting Graves disease (dated by TCRdb to the early 2020s). Background for the entire study: Patients with newly diagnosed Graves' disease had been on antithyroid drugs for under 3 months. This study used TCR sequencing and RNA sequencing of peripheral blood to compare persistent Graves' disease patients against newly diagnosed Graves' disease patients. A total of some 33 samples were covered by TCR sequencing, comprising some 13 persistent and around 20 newly diagnosed Graves' disease patients. The study was registered as a clinical trial and conducted in China.

Here V drops 10 bases and J drops 4 bases, and the junction holds 14 bases not matched to any gene. The cysteine opens and the phenylalanine closes a CDR3 of 15 amino acids. Just the 45-base CDR3 DNA is kept, in frame starting at base 1. From a lookup of the germline V gene, CDR1 and CDR2 are MNHEY and SVGEGT. What the authors observed across the whole study: More public clonotypes were shared among persistent patients (around 2,600) than among newly diagnosed patients (roughly 1,000). As a limitation, the authors acknowledged that the small sample size may reduce accuracy. The study examined only peripheral blood because the primary lesion, thyroid tissue, could not be accessed. Sequencing and analysis were restricted to the TCR beta chain. Compared with newly diagnosed patients, persistent Graves' disease patients had lower TCR Shannon entropy and fewer highly expanded clones, which suggests clonal expansion. TRBV28, TRBJ1-2 and TRBJ2-5 were preferentially used in persistent disease, while TRBV20-1 and TRBJ2-1 were favored in newly diagnosed disease.

Libraries were built with multiplex PCR. Data came from an Illumina HiSeq 4000. CDR3 regions were amplified by Arm-PCR with iRepertoire HTBI primers to construct TCR beta libraries. Before sequencing, the PCR products went through gel purification. The paper's data handling went like this. Gene usage analysis of CDR3 amino acid clonotypes relied on the roughly 58 TRBV and more than twelve TRBJ segments identified across samples. COPE and FqMerger were used to merge the filtered high-quality paired reads into contigs. BLAST was used to align contigs to the IMGT TRBV, TRBD and TRBJ reference genes, and CDR3 was defined following IMGT. Any clonotype with a frequency above 0.1% was classified as a highly expanded clone. Repertoire diversity was measured by Shannon entropy, and V-J evenness by the Gini coefficient. Clonotypes shared by more than one individual were considered public. Through fastp at Q25 and MiXCR, TCRdb rebuilt clones from the public reads, retaining in-frame beta chains. One record per CDR3 amino acid sequence lists the most common genes and DNA. TCRdb's processing, not the authors' own work, is the source of the V and J calls. This sample is represented by 300,000 to 450,000 distinct CDR3 sequences; 15% to 17% of them were singletons. Approximately 21% of the sample belongs to the ten largest clones.

The label giving this sample's time point can be read as: newly diagnosed GD, antithyroid drugs for less than 3 months. For both TCR sequencing and RNA sequencing, RNA was extracted from PBMCs in TRIzol. The diagnosis of Graves' disease was made according to American Thyroid Association guidelines. Patients were recruited from an endocrinology department in Xi'an, China. Each patient gave around 9 milliliters of peripheral blood, collected in an EDTA anticoagulant tube. Ficoll Paque Plus density gradient separation was used to isolate PBMCs, and no further T cell sorting was done. An Agilent 2100 Bioanalyzer and agarose gel were used to assess RNA quality, and a NanoDrop 2000 was used to measure RNA concentration.

The sequence is built from TRBV6-2 or TRBV6-3 and TRBJ2-3, with 7 middle bases fitting TRBD2. This sequence was found in a female donor with Graves disease. Sequenced here: peripheral blood mononuclear cells (PBMCs), sampled at new diagnosis, from a patient treated with antithyroid drugs. CDR3 region: CATVQAGYAADTQYF. The nucleotide sequence reads TGTGCCACCGTCCAAGCGGGGTACGCGGCAGATACGCAGTATTTT.